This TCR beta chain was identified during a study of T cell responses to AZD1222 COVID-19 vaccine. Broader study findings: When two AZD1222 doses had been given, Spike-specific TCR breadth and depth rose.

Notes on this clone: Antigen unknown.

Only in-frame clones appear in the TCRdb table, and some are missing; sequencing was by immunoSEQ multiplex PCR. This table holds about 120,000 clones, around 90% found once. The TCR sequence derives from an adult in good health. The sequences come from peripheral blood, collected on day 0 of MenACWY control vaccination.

CDR3 in DNA: TGTGCCAGCAGTTTTGGTACCTGGGGAGCTGGAAACACCATATATTTT. Translation gives CASSFGTWGAGNTIYF. V and J are TRBV28 and TRBJ1-3; D unclear. The CDR3 runs 16 residues. Germline-derived CDR1 and CDR2 are MDHEN and SYDVKM. V lost 3 bases and J 2 bases, leaving 14 bases between the germline ends.